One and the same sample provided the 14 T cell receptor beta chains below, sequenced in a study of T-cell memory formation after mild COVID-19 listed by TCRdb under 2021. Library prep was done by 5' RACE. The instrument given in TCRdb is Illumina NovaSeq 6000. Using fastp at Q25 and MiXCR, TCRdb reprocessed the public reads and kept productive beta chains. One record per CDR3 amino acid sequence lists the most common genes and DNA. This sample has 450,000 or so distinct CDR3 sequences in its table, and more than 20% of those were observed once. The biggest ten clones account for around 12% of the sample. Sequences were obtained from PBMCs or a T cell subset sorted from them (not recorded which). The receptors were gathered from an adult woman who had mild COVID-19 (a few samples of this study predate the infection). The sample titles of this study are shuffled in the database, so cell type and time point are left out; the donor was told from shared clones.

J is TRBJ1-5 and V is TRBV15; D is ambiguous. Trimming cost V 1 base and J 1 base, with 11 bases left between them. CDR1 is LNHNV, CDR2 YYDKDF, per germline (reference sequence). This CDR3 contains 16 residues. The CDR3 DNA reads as TGTGCCACCAGCAGAGTGCGGTCCATAAGCAATCAGCCCCAGCATTTT. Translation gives CATSRVRSISNQPQHF.

CDR3 DNA: TGTGCCTGGAGCCGGAACCCCGGGGAGACCCAGTACTTC. Residues: CAWSRNPGETQYF. This chain links TRBV30 with TRBJ2-5; unclear D gene. The CDR3 spans 13 residues. CDR1 is GTSNPN, CDR2 SVGIG, per germline (reference sequence). V dropped 3 bases and J dropped 5 bases, with 13 bases sitting between them.

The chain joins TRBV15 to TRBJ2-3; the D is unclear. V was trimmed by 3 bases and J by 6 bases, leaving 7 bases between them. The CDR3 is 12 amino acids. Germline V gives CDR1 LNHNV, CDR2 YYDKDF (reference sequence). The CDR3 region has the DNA TGTGCCACCAGCAGGTTATTTGATACGCAGTATTTT. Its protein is CATSRLFDTQYF.

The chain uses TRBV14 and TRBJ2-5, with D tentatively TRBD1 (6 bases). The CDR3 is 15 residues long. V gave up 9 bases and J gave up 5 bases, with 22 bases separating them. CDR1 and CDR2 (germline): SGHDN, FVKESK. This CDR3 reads CASFGTNSLGETQYF. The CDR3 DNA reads TGTGCCAGTTTCGGGACAAACTCACTAGGGGAGACCCAGTACTTC.

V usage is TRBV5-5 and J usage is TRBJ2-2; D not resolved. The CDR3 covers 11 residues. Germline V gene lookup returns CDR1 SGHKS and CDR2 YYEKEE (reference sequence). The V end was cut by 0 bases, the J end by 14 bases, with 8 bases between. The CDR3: CASSLVGALFF. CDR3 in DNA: TGTGCCAGCAGCTTGGTTGGCGCCCTGTTTTTT.

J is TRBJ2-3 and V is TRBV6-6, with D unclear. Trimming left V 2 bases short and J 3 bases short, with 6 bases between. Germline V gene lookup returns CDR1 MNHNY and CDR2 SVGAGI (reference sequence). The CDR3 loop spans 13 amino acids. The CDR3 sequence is CASSYIQTDTQYF. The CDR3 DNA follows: TGTGCCAGCAGTTACATCCAGACAGATACGCAGTATTTT.

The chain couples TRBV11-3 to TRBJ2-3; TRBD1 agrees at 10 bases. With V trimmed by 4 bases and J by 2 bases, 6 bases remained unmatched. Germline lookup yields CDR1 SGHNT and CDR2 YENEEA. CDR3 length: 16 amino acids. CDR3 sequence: CASSSRTGGPTDTQYF. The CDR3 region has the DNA TGTGCCAGCAGCTCCCGGACAGGGGGGCCCACAGATACGCAGTATTTT.

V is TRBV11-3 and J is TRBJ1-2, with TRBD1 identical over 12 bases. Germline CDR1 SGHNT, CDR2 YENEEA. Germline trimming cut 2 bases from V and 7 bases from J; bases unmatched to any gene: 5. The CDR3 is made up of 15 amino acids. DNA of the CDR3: TGTGCCAGCAGCTTAAGGGGACAGGGGGCGAGTGGCTACACCTTC. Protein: CASSLRGQGASGYTF.

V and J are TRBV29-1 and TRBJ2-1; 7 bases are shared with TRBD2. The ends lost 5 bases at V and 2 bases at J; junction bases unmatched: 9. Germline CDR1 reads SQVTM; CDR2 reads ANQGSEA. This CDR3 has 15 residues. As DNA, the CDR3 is TGCAGCGTTCCACCTAGCGGCCTAGCCTACAATGAGCAGTTCTTC. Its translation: CSVPPSGLAYNEQFF.

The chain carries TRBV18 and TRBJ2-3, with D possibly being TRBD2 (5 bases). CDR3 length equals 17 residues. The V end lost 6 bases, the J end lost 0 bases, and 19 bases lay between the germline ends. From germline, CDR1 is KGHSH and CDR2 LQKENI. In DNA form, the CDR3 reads TGTGCCAGCTCGGTTCGGGGTAGAGGTTCTAGCACAGATACGCAGTATTTT. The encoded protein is CASSVRGRGSSTDTQYF.

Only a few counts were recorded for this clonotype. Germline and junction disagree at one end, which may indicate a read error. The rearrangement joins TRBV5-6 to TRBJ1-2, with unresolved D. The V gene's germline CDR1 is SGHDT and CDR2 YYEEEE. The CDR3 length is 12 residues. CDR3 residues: CASSLSGPPTGF. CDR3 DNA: TGTGCCAGCAGCTTATCAGGACCCCCGACGGGCTTC. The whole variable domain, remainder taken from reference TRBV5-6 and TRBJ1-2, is DAGVTQSPTHLIKTRGQQVTLRCSPKSGHDTVSWYQQALGQGPQFIFQYYEEEERQRGNFPDRFSGHQFPNYSSELNVNALLLGDSALYLCASSLSGPPTGFGSGTRLTVV.

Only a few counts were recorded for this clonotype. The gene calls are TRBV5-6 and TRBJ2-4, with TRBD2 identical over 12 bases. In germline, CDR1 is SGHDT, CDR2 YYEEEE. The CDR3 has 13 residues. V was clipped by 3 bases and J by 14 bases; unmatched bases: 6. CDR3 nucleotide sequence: TGTGCCAGCAGCTCGGCGACTAGCGGGAGAAAGTACTTC. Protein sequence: CASSSATSGRKYF.

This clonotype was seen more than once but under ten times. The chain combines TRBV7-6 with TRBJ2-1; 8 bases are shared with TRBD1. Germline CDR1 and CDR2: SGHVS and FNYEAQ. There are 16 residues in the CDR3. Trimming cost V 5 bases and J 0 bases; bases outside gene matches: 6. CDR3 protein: CASSARTGSSYNEQFF. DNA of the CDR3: TGTGCCAGCAGCGCGAGGACAGGGAGCTCCTACAATGAGCAGTTCTTC.

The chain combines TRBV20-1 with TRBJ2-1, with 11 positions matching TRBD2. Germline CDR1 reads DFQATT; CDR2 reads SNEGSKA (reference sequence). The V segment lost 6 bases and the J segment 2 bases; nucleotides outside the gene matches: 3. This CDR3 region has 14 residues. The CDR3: CSASGLAAYNEQFF. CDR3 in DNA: TGCAGTGCATCGGGACTAGCGGCCTACAATGAGCAGTTCTTC.